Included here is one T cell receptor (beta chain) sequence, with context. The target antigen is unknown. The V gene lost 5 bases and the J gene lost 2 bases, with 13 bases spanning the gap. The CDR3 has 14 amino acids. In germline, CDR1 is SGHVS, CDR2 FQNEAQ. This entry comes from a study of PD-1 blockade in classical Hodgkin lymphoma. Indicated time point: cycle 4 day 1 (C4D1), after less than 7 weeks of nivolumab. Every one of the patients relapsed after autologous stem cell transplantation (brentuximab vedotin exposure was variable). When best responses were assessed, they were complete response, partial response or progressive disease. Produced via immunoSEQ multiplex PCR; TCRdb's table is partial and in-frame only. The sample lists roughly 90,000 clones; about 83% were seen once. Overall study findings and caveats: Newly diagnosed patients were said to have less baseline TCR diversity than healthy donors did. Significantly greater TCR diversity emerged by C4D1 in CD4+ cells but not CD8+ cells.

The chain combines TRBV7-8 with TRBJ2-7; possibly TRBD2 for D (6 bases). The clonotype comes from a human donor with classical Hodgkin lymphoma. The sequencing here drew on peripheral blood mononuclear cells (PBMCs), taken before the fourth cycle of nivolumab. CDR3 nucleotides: TGTGCCAGCAGCCCTCTAGCGAGCCCCTACGAGCAGTACTTC. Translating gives CASSPLASPYEQYF.